This T cell receptor beta chain was sequenced in a study of OX40 agonist ivuxolimab in advanced cancers. Study as a whole: The study gave patients intravenous ivuxolimab at 0.01 to 10 mg/kg every 2 weeks.

The CDR3 runs 15 residues. Germline CDR1 LNHDA, CDR2 SQIVND (reference sequence). Between the trimmed V and J ends, which lost 5 bases and 0 bases, there was a span of 11 bases. Blood sampling took place at baseline, cycle 4 day 1, and cycle 7 day 1. Study findings and constraints: Certain nonresponders additionally had low normalized T-cell clonal expansion.

Measured with immunoSEQ multiplex PCR; TCRdb has only the in-frame clones, and not every one. This sample carries around 76,000 clones, about nine tenths of them seen once, and the ten largest clones take approximately 0.54%. The table lists this clone with a count of one. What it recognizes is unknown. The sequencing here drew on CD4+ or CD8+ T cells sorted from blood, taken in a trial of the OX40 agonist ivuxolimab. This sequence joins TRBV19 and TRBJ2-1; D is perhaps TRBD1 or TRBD2 (5 bases each). This clonotype was obtained from an adult with an advanced solid tumor such as melanoma, head and neck, liver or kidney cancer. CDR3 DNA: TGTGCCAGTAGTCGAGGGGCTAGCTCCTACAATGAGCAGTTCTTC. Translated, it gives CASSRGASSYNEQFF. Variable domain in full (rest from reference TRBV19 and TRBJ2-1): DGGITQSPKYLFRKEGQNVTLSCEQNLNHDAMYWYRQDPGQGLRLIYYSQIVNDFQKGDIAEGYSVSREKKESFPLTVTSAQKNPTAFYLCASSRGASSYNEQFFGPGTRLTVL.